This T cell receptor (beta chain) was sequenced for a study of shared T cell receptors in the human thymus. Germline loops: CDR1 LGHNT, CDR2 FRNRAP. CDR3 length equals 17 residues. The trim removed 6 bases at V and 2 bases at J, leaving 15 bases unmatched. TCRdb's table, derived via immunoSEQ multiplex PCR, lists solely in-frame clones and lacks some. The data hold fewer than 700,000 clones, with over 75% observed a single time. The sample also formed part of further work on human thymus T cells.

The TCR comes from a boy under two years old with a congenital heart defect. The gene calls are TRBV12-5 and TRBJ2-5, with 7 bases identical to TRBD1. The sequenced material came from thymocytes. CDR3 in amino acids: CASGTDRAVVGQETQYF. CDR3 nucleotides: TGTGCTAGTGGCACCGACAGGGCGGTAGTTGGACAAGAGACCCAGTACTTC.